This TCR beta chain was captured in a study of T-cell reconstitution after alpha-beta-depleted transplantation in children (TCRdb year 2016). For the study in its entirety: The study quantitatively tracked T-cell immune reconstitution after TCRalphabeta/CD19-depleted allogeneic hematopoietic cell transplantation in children using TCR repertoire profiling. Study-wide conclusions, independent of this receptor: The frequencies of hyperexpanded clones fell over the following months, and after one year, T-cell counts and TCRbeta diversity were mostly attributed to newly produced T cells. The apparently early recovery of alphabetaT-cell counts about two months after transplant reportedly depended on only several hundred rapidly expanded clones that came from non-depleted graft cells. In some patients, high TCRbeta diversity at day 60 was attributed to recipient T cells and intrathymic progenitors that had survived conditioning.

Libraries were constructed by PCR. Sequencer: Illumina HiSeq 2500. Molecular barcoding was employed in the preparation of TCR libraries, with unique molecular identifiers being used to normalize TCRbeta repertoire quantification. Starting from the raw public reads, TCRdb applied fastp trimming at Q25, assembled clones with MiXCR and retained in-frame beta chains. Duplicate CDR3 protein sequences are folded into a single record with the most common DNA and genes. Recorded for this sample are roughly 500,000 distinct CDR3 sequences; about 10% of them occurred a single time. Together, the top ten hold approximately 2% of the sample. Sample treatment or condition, as interpreted from the label and publication: allogeneic hematopoietic cell transplantation with graft depleted of TCRalphabeta T cells and CD19 B cells. Transplant recipients were children who received TCRalphabeta/CD19-depleted allogeneic hematopoietic cell grafts.

CDR1 and CDR2, looked up from the germline V gene, are MNHNS and SASEGT. V and J are trimmed by 8 bases and 2 bases, and the gene matches miss 8 bases of the junction. Taken from cysteine to phenylalanine, the CDR3 has 16 residues. Only CDR3 DNA remains: 48 bases, in frame from the first base. This clonotype showed up many times. It has no known antigen specificity. The input lacks base qualities; no much larger clone sits a single base away. This receptor was obtained from a child aged 2 to 15 with inherited bone marrow failure, due to receive a stem cell transplant. This specimen was PBMCs, taken before TCRalphabeta/CD19-depleted stem cell transplant. The rearranged chain carries TRBV6-1 and TRBJ2-3; 12 bases in between match TRBD2. The nucleotide sequence reads as follows: TGTGCCAGCCGGGCGGGACTAGCGGGTTCCACAGATACGCAGTATTTT. This encodes CASRAGLAGSTDTQYF.